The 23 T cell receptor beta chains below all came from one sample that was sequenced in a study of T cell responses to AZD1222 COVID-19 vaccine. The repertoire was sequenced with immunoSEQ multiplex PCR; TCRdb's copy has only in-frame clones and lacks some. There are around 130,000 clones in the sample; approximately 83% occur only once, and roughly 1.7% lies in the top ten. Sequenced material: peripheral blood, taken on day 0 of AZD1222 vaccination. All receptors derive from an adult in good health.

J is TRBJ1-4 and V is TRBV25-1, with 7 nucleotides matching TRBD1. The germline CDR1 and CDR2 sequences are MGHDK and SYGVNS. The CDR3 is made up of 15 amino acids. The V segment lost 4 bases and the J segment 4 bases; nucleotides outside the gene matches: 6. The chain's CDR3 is CASSAKGASNEKLFF. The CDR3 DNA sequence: TGTGCCAGCAGTGCCAAGGGGGCTAGTAATGAAAAACTGTTTTTT.

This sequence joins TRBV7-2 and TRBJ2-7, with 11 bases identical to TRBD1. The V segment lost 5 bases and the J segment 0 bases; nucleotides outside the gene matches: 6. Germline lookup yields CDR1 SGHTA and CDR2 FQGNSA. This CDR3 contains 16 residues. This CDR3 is CASSQSGTGGSYEQYF. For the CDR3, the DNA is TGTGCCAGCAGCCAGTCCGGGACAGGGGGCTCCTACGAGCAGTACTTC.

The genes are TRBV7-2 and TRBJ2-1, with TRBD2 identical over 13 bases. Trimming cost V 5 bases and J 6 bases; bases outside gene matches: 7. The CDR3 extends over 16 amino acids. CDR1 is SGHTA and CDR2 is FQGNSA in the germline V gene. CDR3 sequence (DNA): TGTGCCAGCAGCCTCCAAGGGACTAGCGGGATCAATGAGCAGTTCTTC. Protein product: CASSLQGTSGINEQFF.

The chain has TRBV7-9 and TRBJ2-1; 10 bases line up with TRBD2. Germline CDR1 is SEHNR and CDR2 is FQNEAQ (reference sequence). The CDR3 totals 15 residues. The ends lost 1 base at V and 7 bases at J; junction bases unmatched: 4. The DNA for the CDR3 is TGTGCCAGCAGCTTAGTTGCTAGCGGGAGAAATGAGCAGTTCTTC. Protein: CASSLVASGRNEQFF.

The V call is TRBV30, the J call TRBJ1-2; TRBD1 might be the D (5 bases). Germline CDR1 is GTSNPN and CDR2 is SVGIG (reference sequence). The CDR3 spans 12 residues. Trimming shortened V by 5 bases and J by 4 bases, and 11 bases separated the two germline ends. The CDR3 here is CAWGTISYGYTF. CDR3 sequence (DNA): TGTGCCTGGGGGACCATTTCCTATGGCTACACCTTC.

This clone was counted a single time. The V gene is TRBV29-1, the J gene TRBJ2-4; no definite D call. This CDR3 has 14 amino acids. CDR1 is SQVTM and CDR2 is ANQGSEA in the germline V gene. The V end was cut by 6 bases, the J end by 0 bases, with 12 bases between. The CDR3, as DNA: TGCAGCGTAACCAGGCTTCTAGCCAAAAACATTCAGTACTTC. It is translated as CSVTRLLAKNIQYF. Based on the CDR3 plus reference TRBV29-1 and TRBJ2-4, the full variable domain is SAVISQKPSRDICQRGTSLTIQCQVDSQVTMMFWYRQQPGQSLTLIATANQGSEATYESGFVIDKFPISRPNLTFSTLTVSNMSPEDSSIYLCSVTRLLAKNIQYFGAGTRLSVL.

The CDR3 DNA sequence: TGCAGCGTTGAAGGCGCCAGATTCACTGAAGCTTTCTTT. Its translation: CSVEGARFTEAFF. The chain has TRBV29-1 and TRBJ1-1; D is unresolved. The CDR3 has 13 amino acids. The germline gives CDR1 SQVTM, CDR2 ANQGSEA. V gave up 1 base and J gave up 4 bases, with 10 bases separating them.

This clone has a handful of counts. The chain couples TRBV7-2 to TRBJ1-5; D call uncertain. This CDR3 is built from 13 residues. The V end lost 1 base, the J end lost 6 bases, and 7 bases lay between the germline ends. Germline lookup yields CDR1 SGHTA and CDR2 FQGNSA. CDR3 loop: CASSLEGGQPQHF. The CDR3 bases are TGTGCCAGCAGCTTAGAGGGAGGTCAGCCCCAGCATTTT.

Here the CDR3 reads CASSLKKGVISNQPQHF. In nucleotides, the CDR3 is TGTGCCAGCAGCTTGAAAAAAGGCGTCATTAGCAATCAGCCCCAGCATTTT. This chain uses TRBV5-8 with TRBJ1-5; D is unresolved. Trimming cost V 1 base and J 0 bases, with 14 bases left between them. Germline CDR1 SGHTS, CDR2 YDEGEE. CDR3 size: 17 residues.

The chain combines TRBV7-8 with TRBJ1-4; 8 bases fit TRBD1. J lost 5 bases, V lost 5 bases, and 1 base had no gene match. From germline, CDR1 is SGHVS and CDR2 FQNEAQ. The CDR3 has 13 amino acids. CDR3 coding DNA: TGTGCCAGCAGCAGGGACAGGAATGAAAAACTGTTTTTT. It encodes CASSRDRNEKLFF.

The CDR3 protein is CASSLRDQPQHF. CDR3 coding DNA: TGTGCCAGCAGCTTACGAGACCAGCCCCAGCATTTT. The chain uses TRBV7-9 and TRBJ1-5; D not certain. Germline CDR1 SEHNR, CDR2 FQNEAQ (reference sequence). Trimming shortened V by 2 bases and J by 7 bases, and 6 bases separated the two germline ends. The CDR3 runs 12 residues. Supplemented by reference TRBV7-9 and TRBJ1-5, the full variable domain reads DTGVSQNPRHKITKRGQNVTFRCDPISEHNRLYWYRQTLGQGPEFLTYFQNEAQLEKSRLLSDRFSAERPKGSFSTLEIQRTEQGDSAMYLCASSLRDQPQHFGDGTRLSIL.

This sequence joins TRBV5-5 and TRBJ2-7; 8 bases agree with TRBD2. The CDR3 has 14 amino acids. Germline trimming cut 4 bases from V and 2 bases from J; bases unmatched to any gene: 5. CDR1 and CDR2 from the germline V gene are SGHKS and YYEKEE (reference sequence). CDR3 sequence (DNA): TGTGCCAGCAGCGATACTAGCGGTACCTACGAGCAGTACTTC. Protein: CASSDTSGTYEQYF.

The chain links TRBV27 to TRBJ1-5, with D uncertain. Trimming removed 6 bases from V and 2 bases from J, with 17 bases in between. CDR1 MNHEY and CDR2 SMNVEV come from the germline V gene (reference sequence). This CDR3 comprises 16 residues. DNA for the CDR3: TGTGCCAGCAGAGGTGTCCCCGGCAGGCGCAATCAGCCCCAGCATTTT. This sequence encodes CASRGVPGRRNQPQHF.

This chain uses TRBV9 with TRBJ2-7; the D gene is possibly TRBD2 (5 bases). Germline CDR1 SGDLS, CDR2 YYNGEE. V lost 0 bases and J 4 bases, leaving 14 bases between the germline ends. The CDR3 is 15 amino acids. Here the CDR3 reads CASSVDLDLIYEQYF. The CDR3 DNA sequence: TGTGCCAGCAGCGTAGACCTGGACTTAATATACGAGCAGTACTTC.

CDR3 region: CASRENPEKLFF. For the CDR3, the DNA is TGTGCCAGCAGGGAGAACCCGGAAAAACTGTTTTTT. This sequence joins TRBV2 and TRBJ1-4; no clear D gene. CDR1 is SNHLY, CDR2 FYNNEI, per germline. The CDR3 sequence is 12 residues long. The germline V and J ends were trimmed by 6 bases and 8 bases, with 10 bases remaining between them. The entire variable domain, with the rest obtained from reference TRBV2 and TRBJ1-4, is as follows: EPEVTQTPSHQVTQMGQEVILRCVPISNHLYFYWYRQILGQKVEFLVSFYNNEISEKSEIFDDQFSVERPDGSNFTLKIRSTKLEDSAMYFCASRENPEKLFFGSGTQLSVL.

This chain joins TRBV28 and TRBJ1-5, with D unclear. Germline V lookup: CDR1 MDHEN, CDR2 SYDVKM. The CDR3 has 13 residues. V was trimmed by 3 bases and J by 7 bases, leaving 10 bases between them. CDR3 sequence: CASSFEDRQPQHF. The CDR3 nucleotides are TGTGCCAGCAGTTTTGAGGATAGGCAGCCCCAGCATTTT. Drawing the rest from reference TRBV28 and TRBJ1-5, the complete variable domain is DVKVTQSSRYLVKRTGEKVFLECVQDMDHENMFWYRQDPGLGLRLIYFSYDVKMKEKGDIPEGYSVSREKKERFSLILESASTNQTSMYLCASSFEDRQPQHFGDGTRLSIL.

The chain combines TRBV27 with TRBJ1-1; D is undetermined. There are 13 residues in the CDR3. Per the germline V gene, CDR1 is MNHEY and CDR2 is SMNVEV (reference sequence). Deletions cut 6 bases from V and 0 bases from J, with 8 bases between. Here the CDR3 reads CASSQALNTEAFF. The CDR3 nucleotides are TGTGCCAGCAGCCAAGCCCTGAACACTGAAGCTTTCTTT.

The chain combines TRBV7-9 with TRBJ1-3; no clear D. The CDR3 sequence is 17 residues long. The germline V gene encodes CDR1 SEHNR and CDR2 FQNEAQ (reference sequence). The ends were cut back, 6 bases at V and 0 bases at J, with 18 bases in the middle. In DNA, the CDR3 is TGTGCCAGCAGGGAAAGGGTGGGCCCTTACTCTGGAAACACCATATATTTT. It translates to CASRERVGPYSGNTIYF.

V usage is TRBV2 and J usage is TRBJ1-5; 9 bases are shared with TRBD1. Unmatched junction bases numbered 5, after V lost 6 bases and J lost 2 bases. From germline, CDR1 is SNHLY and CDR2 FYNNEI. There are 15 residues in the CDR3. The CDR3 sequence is CASRDRDRGNQPQHF. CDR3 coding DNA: TGTGCCAGCAGGGACCGGGACAGGGGCAATCAGCCCCAGCATTTT.

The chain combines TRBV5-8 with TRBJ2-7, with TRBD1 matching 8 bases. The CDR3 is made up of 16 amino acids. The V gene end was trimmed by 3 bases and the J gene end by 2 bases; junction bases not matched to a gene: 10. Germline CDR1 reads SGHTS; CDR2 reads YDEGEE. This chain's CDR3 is CASSWGDRPGPYEQYF. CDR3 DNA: TGTGCCAGCAGCTGGGGGGACAGGCCTGGCCCCTACGAGCAGTACTTC.

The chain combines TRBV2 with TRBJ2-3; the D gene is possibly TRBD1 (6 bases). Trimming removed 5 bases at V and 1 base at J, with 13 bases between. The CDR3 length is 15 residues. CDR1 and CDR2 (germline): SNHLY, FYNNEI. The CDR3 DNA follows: TGTGCCAGCAGTCTGACAGGCCGAGGCACAGATACGCAGTATTTT. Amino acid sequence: CASSLTGRGTDTQYF.

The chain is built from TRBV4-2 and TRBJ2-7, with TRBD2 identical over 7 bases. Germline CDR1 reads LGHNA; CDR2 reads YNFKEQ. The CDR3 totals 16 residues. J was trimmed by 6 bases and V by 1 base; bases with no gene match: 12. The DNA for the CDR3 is TGTGCCAGCAGCCAAGGCGAGGGTAGCGGGTCTAGCGAGCAGTACTTC. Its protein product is CASSQGEGSGSSEQYF.

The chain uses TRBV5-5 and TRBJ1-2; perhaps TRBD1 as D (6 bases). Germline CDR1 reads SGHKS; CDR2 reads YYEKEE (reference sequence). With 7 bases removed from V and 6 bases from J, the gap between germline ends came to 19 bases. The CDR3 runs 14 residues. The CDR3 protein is CASQGTTVSNGYTF. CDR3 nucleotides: TGTGCCAGCCAGGGGACGACAGTTTCTAATGGCTACACCTTC. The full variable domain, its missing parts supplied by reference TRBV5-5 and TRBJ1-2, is DAGVTQSPTHLIKTRGQQVTLRCSPISGHKSVSWYQQVLGQGPQFIFQYYEKEERGRGNFPDRFSARQFPNYSSELNVNALLLGDSALYLCASQGTTVSNGYTFGSGTRLTVV.